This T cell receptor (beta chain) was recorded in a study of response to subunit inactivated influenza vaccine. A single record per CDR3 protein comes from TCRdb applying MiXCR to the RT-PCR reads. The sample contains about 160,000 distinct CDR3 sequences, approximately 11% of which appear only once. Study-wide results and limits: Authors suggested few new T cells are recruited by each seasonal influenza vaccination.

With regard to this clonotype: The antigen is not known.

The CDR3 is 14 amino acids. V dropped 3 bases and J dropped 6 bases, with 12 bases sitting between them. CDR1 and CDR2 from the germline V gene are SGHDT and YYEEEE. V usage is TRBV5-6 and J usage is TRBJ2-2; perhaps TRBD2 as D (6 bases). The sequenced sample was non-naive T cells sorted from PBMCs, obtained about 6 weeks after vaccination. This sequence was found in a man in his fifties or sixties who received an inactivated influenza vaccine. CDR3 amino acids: CASSSVSGAGELFF. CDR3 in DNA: TGTGCCAGCAGCTCCGTTTCGGGAGCCGGGGAGCTGTTTTTT.